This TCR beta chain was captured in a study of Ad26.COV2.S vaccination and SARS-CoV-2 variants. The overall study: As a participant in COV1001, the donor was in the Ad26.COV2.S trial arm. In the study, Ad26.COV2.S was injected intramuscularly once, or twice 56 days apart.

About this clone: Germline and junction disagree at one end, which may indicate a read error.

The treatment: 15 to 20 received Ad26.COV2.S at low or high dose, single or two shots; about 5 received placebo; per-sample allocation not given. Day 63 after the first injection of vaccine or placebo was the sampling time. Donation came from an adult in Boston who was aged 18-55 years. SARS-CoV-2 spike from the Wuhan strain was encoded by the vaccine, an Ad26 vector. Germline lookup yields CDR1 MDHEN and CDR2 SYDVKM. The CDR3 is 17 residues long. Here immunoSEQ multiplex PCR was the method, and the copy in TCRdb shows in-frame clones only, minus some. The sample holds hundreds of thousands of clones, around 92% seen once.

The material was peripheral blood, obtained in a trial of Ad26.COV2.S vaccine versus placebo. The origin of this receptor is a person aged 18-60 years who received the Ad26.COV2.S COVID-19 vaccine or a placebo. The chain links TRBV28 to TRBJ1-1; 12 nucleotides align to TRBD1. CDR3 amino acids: CASSLMGQGARNPEAFF. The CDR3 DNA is TGTGCCAGCAGTTTAATGGGACAGGGGGCGAGGAACCCTGAAGCTTTCTTT.